This note documents a single T cell receptor beta chain sequence. The antigen is undetermined. The data derive from a study of naive and memory T cell subsets. Regarding the study as a whole: There was no ground truth to check naive and memory subset results. Clonotypes here are unpaired alpha or beta chain sequences. From naive to CM, EM and EMRA, diversity decreased and Gini increased.

An equimolar mix of two oligonucleotides served as the beta constant-region primer for TRBC1 and TRBC2. TCRdb reprocessed the UMI-ligation and nested PCR reads via MiXCR and lists one record per CDR3 protein. Among about 90,000 distinct CDR3 sequences listed, more than 6.5% were seen once. This CDR3 has 12 amino acids. CDR1 is SNHLY and CDR2 is FYNNEI in the germline V gene. V was clipped by 6 bases and J by 4 bases; unmatched bases: 0. The rearrangement links TRBV2 to TRBJ2-1; 7 bases are shared with TRBD2. Sample: central memory CD4+ T cells from blood. The clonotype originates from a human donor in good health. CDR3 sequence (DNA): TGTGCCAGCAGCGGGGGGTACAATGAGCAGTTCTTC. This gives the protein CASSGGYNEQFF.